The clone carrying this TCR beta chain appeared many times. Its antigen is not known. The entry originates in a study of Ad26.COV2.S vaccination and SARS-CoV-2 variants. Study-level results: Spike-specific TCR breadth ran higher among vaccine recipients than placebo recipients.

Profiling relied on immunoSEQ multiplex PCR, and the TCRdb table lists in-frame clones only, not all of them. The sample lists some 480,000 clones, approximately 90% seen once, with 10% to 15% in the top ten. The sample's treatment: about 20 received Ad26.COV2.S at low or high dose, single or two shots; roughly five received placebo; per-sample allocation not given. All samples were drawn on day 63, counting from the first vaccine or placebo injection. An Ad26 vector expressing Wuhan-strain SARS-CoV-2 spike constituted the vaccine. CDR1 is MDHEN, CDR2 SYDVKM, per germline. The CDR3 loop spans 14 amino acids. V shed 3 bases and J shed 8 bases, with 16 bases lying between them.

The chain uses TRBV28 and TRBJ1-2, with D possibly matching TRBD1 (5 bases). The sample was peripheral blood, taken in a trial of Ad26.COV2.S vaccine versus placebo. This TCR derives from a person between 18 and 60 years old who received the Ad26.COV2.S COVID-19 vaccine or a placebo. For the CDR3, the DNA is TGTGCCAGCAGTTTCTCCCCATCGGGGCTCGGCTACACCTTC. It translates to CASSFSPSGLGYTF.